This T cell receptor (beta chain) is drawn from a study of blood T cell repertoires in COVID-19 (TCRdb year 2020). About the full investigation: Collaborator samples came from the United States, Italy and Spain and covered acute and convalescent phases of COVID-19. The material from the prospective study consisted of cDNA or gDNA derived from T cells, B-cell-depleted T cells, or PBMCs. Deeply sampled blood TCRbeta repertoires from subjects exposed to, actively infected with, or recovered from COVID-19 were included in the dataset. The repertoires were made available in a free public database intended to serve as a resource for research on the immune response to SARS-CoV-2. Samples were obtained from the ongoing ImmuneRACE study (first 160 participants) and from 1,254 subjects provided by 6 global collaborators. Nearly every sample came with metadata listing a de-identified subject ID, COVID-19 status, age in years and sex. HLA class I and class II types, where available, came from metadata supplied by the sample provider rather than from assay-based typing.

CDR1 and CDR2 are read off the germline V gene (reference sequence) as LNHDA and SQIVND. The CDR3 has 12 amino acids, counting the end cysteine and phenylalanine. CDR3 DNA is the only sequence kept; it has 36 bases, read in frame from the first base. A distance of 8 bases separates the germline ends of V and J, which lose 4 bases and 5 bases respectively. This clone was recorded only once. What antigen it recognizes has not been identified. Per-base quality was not reported, and no clone a single base away is much larger than it. The paper's findings and limits, for the study overall: How much clinical and demographic metadata was included differed by source and by participant, and the metadata was provided uncurated.

Collaborating institutions collected whole blood in K2EDTA tubes following their own protocols. For TCRbeta analysis, collaborator samples were shipped as frozen whole blood, as isolated PBMCs, or as DNA extracted from either sample type. The immunoSEQ Assay, a bias-controlled multiplex PCR, was used to amplify TCRbeta CDR3 regions from genomic DNA. The source study handled its data this way. Nucleated cell counts per sample were estimated from amplification of reference gene primers within the assay. To quantify the absolute abundance of each unique TCRbeta CDR3 rearrangement, sequence reads were collapsed and filtered. Productive Simpson clonality was computed per sample as the square root of Simpson's diversity index over productive rearrangements. TCRdb holds this immuneACCESS table with in-frame rearrangements only. Some clones are missing; in checked studies, unresolved V genes explain under half, and the rest has no known cause. The V and J calls and clone size are taken from that table; D and trimming were inferred from the DNA. This sample lists fewer than 85,000 clones; more than 75% were detected once. The leading ten clones occupy 28% of the sample.

The receptor comes from an elderly woman with active or convalescent COVID-19. The sequencing sample was made of peripheral blood. The sequence joins TRBV19 to TRBJ1-2; the D gene is not confidently resolved. The bases are TGTGCCAGTAGTACATGGAGTTATGGCTACACCTTC. This translates into CASSTWSYGYTF.